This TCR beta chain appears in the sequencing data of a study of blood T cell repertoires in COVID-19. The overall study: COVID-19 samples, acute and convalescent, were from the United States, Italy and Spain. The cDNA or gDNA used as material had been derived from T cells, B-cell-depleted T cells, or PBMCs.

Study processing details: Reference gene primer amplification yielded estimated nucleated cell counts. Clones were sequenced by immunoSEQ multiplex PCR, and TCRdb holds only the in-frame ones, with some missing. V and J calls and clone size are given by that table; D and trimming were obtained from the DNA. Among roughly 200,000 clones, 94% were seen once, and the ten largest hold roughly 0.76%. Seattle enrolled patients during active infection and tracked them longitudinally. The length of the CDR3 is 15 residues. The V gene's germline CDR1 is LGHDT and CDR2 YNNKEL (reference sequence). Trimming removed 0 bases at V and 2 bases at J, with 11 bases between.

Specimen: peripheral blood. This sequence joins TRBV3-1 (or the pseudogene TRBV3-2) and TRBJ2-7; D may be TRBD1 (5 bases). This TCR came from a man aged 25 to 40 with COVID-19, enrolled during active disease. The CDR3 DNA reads TGTGCCAGCAGCCAAGATCTGGGGCCCCCCTACGAGCAGTACTTC. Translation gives CASSQDLGPPYEQYF.